Listed below are T cell receptor beta chains from one sample, sequenced in a study of cytomegalovirus exposure and HLA in healthy donors. Assay: immunoSEQ multiplex PCR; the TCRdb copy retains only in-frame clones and omits some. Of 100,000 to 150,000 clones in the sample, about 89% were seen once. The sample consisted of PBMCs. These receptors all stem from a woman aged 18-29 years in good health and CMV-seronegative. The CDR3 runs from the conserved cysteine through the conserved F or W. A D gene is named only where the DNA matches it firmly. For some rows the clone size is stated as once, few or many, or as a class when expanded; others skip it.

v_gene,abundance,j_gene,d_gene,CDR3aa,CDR3nt
TRBV7-6,few,TRBJ2-7,TRBD2,CASSLSSGSWDEQYF,TGTGCCAGCAGCTTAAGTAGCGGGAGTTGGGACGAGCAGTACTTC
TRBV29-1,-,TRBJ2-3,TRBD2,CSVGRLAGADTQYF,TGCAGCGTTGGACGACTAGCGGGAGCAGATACGCAGTATTTT
TRBV5-4,-,TRBJ2-2,-,CASMMWRGQFTGELFF,TGTGCCAGCATGATGTGGAGGGGGCAGTTCACCGGGGAGCTGTTTTTT
TRBV27,-,TRBJ1-1,-,CASSYDRRAEAFF,TGTGCCAGCAGTTATGACAGGCGGGCTGAAGCTTTCTTT
TRBV19,-,TRBJ2-1,-,CASSINLADNEQFF,TGTGCCAGTAGTATAAATCTTGCGGACAATGAGCAGTTCTTC
TRBV10-2,few,TRBJ2-7,TRBD2,CASRGTSGRFEQYF,TGCGCCAGCAGGGGGACTAGCGGGAGATTCGAGCAGTACTTC
TRBV4-1,-,TRBJ2-1,-,CASSLTGNEQFF,TGCGCCAGCAGCCTGACGGGGAATGAGCAGTTCTTC
TRBV11-3,-,TRBJ2-5,-,CASSLSERQETQYF,TGTGCCAGCAGCTTAAGTGAGCGACAAGAGACCCAGTACTTC
TRBV5-6,-,TRBJ2-2,TRBD2,CASSSIAGMNTGELFF,TGTGCCAGCAGCTCCATAGCGGGAATGAACACCGGGGAGCTGTTTTTT
TRBV6-6,-,TRBJ1-2,-,CASSAGTGYGYTF,TGTGCCAGCAGTGCAGGGACTGGCTATGGCTACACCTTC
TRBV27,once,TRBJ1-2,-,CASRPLVLNYGYTF,TGTGCCAGCAGACCATTAGTCCTTAACTATGGCTACACCTTC
TRBV27,-,TRBJ1-2,-,CASSFLNGYGYTF,TGTGCCAGCAGTTTCCTTAACGGCTATGGCTACACCTTC
TRBV28,-,TRBJ2-2,-,CASRGGANTGELFF,TGTGCCAGCAGAGGCGGGGCGAACACCGGGGAGCTGTTTTTT
TRBV28,-,TRBJ1-4,-,CASSPDLEEKLFF,TGTGCCAGCAGTCCGGACTTGGAAGAAAAACTGTTTTTT
TRBV7-3,-,TRBJ2-1,-,CASSYGMGGEQFF,TGTGCCAGCAGCTACGGGATGGGTGGTGAGCAGTTCTTC
TRBV7-2,-,TRBJ2-7,TRBD1,CASSLKGAREQYF,TGTGCCAGCAGCTTAAAGGGGGCGAGAGAGCAGTACTTC